The 10 T cell receptor beta chains listed next were all sequenced from one sample in a study of blood T cell repertoires in COVID-19. This table comes from immunoSEQ multiplex PCR, and its TCRdb copy is limited to in-frame clones, with some not included. The repertoire has 95,000 to 100,000 clones, approximately 91% of them found once; the top ten carry approximately 15%. The material sequenced was peripheral blood. These receptors were collected from a man in his fifties or sixties with acute or convalescent COVID-19.

The J gene is TRBJ2-7, the V gene TRBV5-6, with 14 bases matching TRBD2. This CDR3 has 19 amino acids. The germline CDR1 and CDR2 sequences are SGHDT and YYEEEE. V lost 2 bases and J lost 6; bases outside the gene matches: 16. The CDR3 region is CASSLELTSGGAFFGEQYF. CDR3 in DNA: TGTGCCAGCAGCTTAGAACTGACTAGCGGGGGGGCCTTCTTCGGCGAGCAGTACTTC.

The rearrangement joins TRBV14 to TRBJ1-1, with unresolved D. The V gene's germline CDR1 is SGHDN and CDR2 FVKESK. This CDR3 contains 14 residues. V gave up 2 bases and J gave up 12 bases, with 19 bases separating them. Here the CDR3 reads CASSQSLMGLGTFF. The CDR3 DNA sequence: TGTGCCAGCAGCCAATCCCTTATGGGCCTCGGAACTTTCTTT. Based on the CDR3 plus reference TRBV14 and TRBJ1-1, the full variable domain is EAGVTQFPSHSVIEKGQTVTLRCDPISGHDNLYWYRRVMGKEIKFLLHFVKESKQDESGMPNNRFLAERTGGTYSTLKVQPAELEDSGVYFCASSQSLMGLGTFFGQGTRLTVV.

V gene TRBV5-1 combines with J gene TRBJ2-2, with D possibly TRBD1 on 5 matching bases. The CDR3 is 14 amino acids. V was cut by 5 bases and J by 2 bases, with 10 bases left in between. Germline assignment: CDR1 SGHRS and CDR2 YFSETQ. The CDR3 is CASRLTENTGELFF. The CDR3 region has the DNA TGCGCCAGCAGGTTGACAGAAAACACCGGGGAGCTGTTTTTT. Full variable domain (outside the CDR3, taken from reference TRBV5-1 and TRBJ2-2): KAGVTQTPRYLIKTRGQQVTLSCSPISGHRSVSWYQQTPGQGLQFLFEYFSETQRNKGNFPGRFSGRQFSNSRSEMNVSTLELGDSALYLCASRLTENTGELFFGEGSRLTVL.

V usage is TRBV11-3 and J usage is TRBJ1-1; D might be TRBD1 (5 bases). The germline CDR1 and CDR2 sequences are SGHNT and YENEEA. The CDR3 length is 13 residues. The germline V and J ends were trimmed by 5 bases and 0 bases, with 7 bases remaining between them. The CDR3 reads CASSLGLNTEAFF. The DNA for the CDR3 is TGTGCCAGCAGCCTGGGGCTGAACACTGAAGCTTTCTTT.

The chain links TRBV4-1 to TRBJ2-3, with TRBD2 identical over 8 bases. The germline V gene encodes CDR1 MGHRA and CDR2 YSYEKL. The CDR3 length is 16 residues. J was trimmed by 2 bases and V by 1 base; bases with no gene match: 5. Here the CDR3 DNA reads TGCGCCAGCAGCCAAGGGCAGCGGGGGTTCACAGATACGCAGTATTTT. Encoded protein: CASSQGQRGFTDTQYF.

The chain is built from TRBV18 and TRBJ2-2; D possibly corresponds to TRBD1 (5 bases). The germline V gene has CDR1 KGHSH and CDR2 LQKENI. The CDR3 runs 16 residues. The V end was cut by 6 bases, the J end by 0 bases, with 14 bases between. The CDR3 sequence: CASSTVGASNTGELFF. The CDR3 DNA reads TGTGCCAGCTCCACCGTAGGGGCCTCGAACACCGGGGAGCTGTTTTTT.

In its sample, this clone was seen a few times. The chain recombines TRBV2 with TRBJ1-1; D unresolved. The CDR3 loop spans 14 amino acids. Trimming left V 3 bases short and J 2 bases short, with 10 bases between. CDR1 and CDR2 from the germline V gene are SNHLY and FYNNEI. The CDR3 loop reads CASSEGHLNTEAFF. The CDR3, as DNA: TGTGCCAGCAGTGAGGGCCATCTAAACACTGAAGCTTTCTTT.

This clone was seen only a few times. The CDR3 is CASSAIGTGKSGTEAFF. The CDR3 region has the DNA TGTGCCAGCAGCGCGATAGGGACAGGGAAAAGTGGAACTGAAGCTTTCTTT. This rearrangement joins TRBV28 to TRBJ1-1, with TRBD1 matching over 9 bases. After removal of 6 bases from V and 5 bases from J, the junction contained 16 bases not matched to a gene. The CDR3 runs 17 residues. The germline V gene encodes CDR1 MDHEN and CDR2 SYDVKM.

This chain's CDR3 is CASSSKEAETQYF. CDR3 nucleotide sequence: TGTGCCAGCAGTTCCAAGGAGGCGGAGACCCAGTACTTC. V gene TRBV6-2 or TRBV6-3 combines with J gene TRBJ2-5; D perhaps matches TRBD2 (5 bases). The CDR3 length is 13 residues. V shed 4 bases and J shed 5 bases, with 11 bases lying between them. The V gene's germline CDR1 is MNHEY and CDR2 SVGEGT.

This chain links TRBV29-1 with TRBJ1-4; 8 nucleotides line up with TRBD1. Germline V lookup: CDR1 SQVTM, CDR2 ANQGSEA. This CDR3 spans 16 amino acids. J gave up 8 bases and V 7 bases, and 18 bases lay outside the gene matches. CDR3 sequence reads: CSASGTGGVWREKLFF. The CDR3 nucleotides read TGCAGCGCCTCCGGGACAGGCGGCGTCTGGCGAGAAAAACTGTTTTTT. Together with reference TRBV29-1 and TRBJ1-4, the CDR3 gives the full variable domain: SAVISQKPSRDICQRGTSLTIQCQVDSQVTMMFWYRQQPGQSLTLIATANQGSEATYESGFVIDKFPISRPNLTFSTLTVSNMSPEDSSIYLCSASGTGGVWREKLFFGSGTQLSVL.